This T cell receptor beta chain was documented in a study of blood T cell repertoires in COVID-19. Across the whole study: Collection of acute and convalescent COVID-19 samples took place in the United States, Italy and Spain. The cDNA or gDNA used as material had been derived from T cells, B-cell-depleted T cells, or PBMCs.

Per the original methods: Nucleated cell counts were estimated from reference gene primer amplification. The repertoire was sequenced with immunoSEQ multiplex PCR; TCRdb's copy has only in-frame clones and lacks some. V, J and clone size are those of that table, while D and trimming were read from the DNA. The sample shows some 83,000 clones, around 82% of them seen only once. CDR1 and CDR2 from the germline V gene are MDHEN and SYDVKM. With V trimmed by 7 bases and J by 7 bases, 15 bases remained unmatched. The CDR3 is 15 amino acids. The sample taken for sequencing was peripheral blood. This TCR came from a human donor in a cohort sampled during active COVID-19. The V and J genes are TRBV28 and TRBJ2-7; 8 bases agree with TRBD1. In nucleotides, the CDR3 is TGTGCCAGCACCTCACCCGGGACAGGCTGGAGGGAGCAGTACTTC. Protein: CASTSPGTGWREQYF. Filled out from reference TRBV28 and TRBJ2-7, the complete variable domain reads DVKVTQSSRYLVKRTGEKVFLECVQDMDHENMFWYRQDPGLGLRLIYFSYDVKMKEKGDIPEGYSVSREKKERFSLILESASTNQTSMYLCASTSPGTGWREQYFGPGTRLTVT.